This TCR beta chain was captured in a study of technical replicates of blood from a handful of donors. Germline V CDR1 and CDR2: SGHNT, YYREEE (reference sequence). Trimming at V came to 1 base and at J to 4 bases, leaving 7 bases not matched to a gene. The CDR3 is 16 residues long. Clones were read by immunoSEQ multiplex PCR, and TCRdb kept only the in-frame ones, dropping some. The repertoire includes around 53,000 clones, about 86% of them detected once, and 5% to 6% sits in the top ten. J is TRBJ2-5 and V is TRBV5-4; 10 bases line up with TRBD2. The receptor comes from a human donor in good health. Some clones in this sample may be carry-over from other donors' samples. Material for sequencing was PBMCs. CDR3 region: CASSLRGSGGVETQYF. The CDR3 bases are TGTGCCAGCAGCTTGAGGGGCAGCGGGGGGGTAGAGACCCAGTACTTC.